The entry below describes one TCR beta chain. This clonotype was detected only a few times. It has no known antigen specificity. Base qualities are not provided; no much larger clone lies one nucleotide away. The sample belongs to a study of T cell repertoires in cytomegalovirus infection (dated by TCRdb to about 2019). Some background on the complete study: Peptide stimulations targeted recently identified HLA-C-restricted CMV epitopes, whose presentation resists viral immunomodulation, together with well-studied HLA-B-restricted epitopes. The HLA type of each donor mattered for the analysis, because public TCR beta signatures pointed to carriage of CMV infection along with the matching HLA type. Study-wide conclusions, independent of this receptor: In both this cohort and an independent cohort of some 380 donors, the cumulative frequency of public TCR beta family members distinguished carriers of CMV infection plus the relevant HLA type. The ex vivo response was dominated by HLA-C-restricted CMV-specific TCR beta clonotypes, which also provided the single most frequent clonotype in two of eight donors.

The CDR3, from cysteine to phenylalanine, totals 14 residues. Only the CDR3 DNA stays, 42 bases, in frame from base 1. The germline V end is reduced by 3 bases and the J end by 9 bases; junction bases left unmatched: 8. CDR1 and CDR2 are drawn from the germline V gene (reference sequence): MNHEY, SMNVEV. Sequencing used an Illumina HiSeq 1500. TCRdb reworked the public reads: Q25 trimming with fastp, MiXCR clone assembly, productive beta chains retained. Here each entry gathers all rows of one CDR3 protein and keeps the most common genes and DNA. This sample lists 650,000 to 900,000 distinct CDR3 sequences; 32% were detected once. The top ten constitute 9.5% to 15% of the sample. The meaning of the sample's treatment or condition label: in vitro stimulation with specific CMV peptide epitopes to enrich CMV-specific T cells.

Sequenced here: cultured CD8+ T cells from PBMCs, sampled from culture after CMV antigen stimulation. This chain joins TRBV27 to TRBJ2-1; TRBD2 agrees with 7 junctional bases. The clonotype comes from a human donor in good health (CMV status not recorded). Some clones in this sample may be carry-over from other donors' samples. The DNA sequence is TGTGCCAGCAGTTTCAGCGGGGAAGTTGGTGAGCAGTTCTTC. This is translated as CASSFSGEVGEQFF.